The subject of this entry is one T cell receptor beta chain. Its antigen is still unknown. The data derive from a study of shared clonotypes between healthy human individuals. Study-level points and caveats: Clonotypes shared by all four donors outscored non-shared clonotypes in generation probability.

The CDR3 has 14 amino acids. Germline CDR1 reads SGDLS; CDR2 reads YYNGEE. The germline V and J ends were trimmed by 7 bases and 1 base, with 14 bases remaining between them. The table came from immunoSEQ multiplex PCR; TCRdb's copy has only in-frame clones and leaves some out. This sample has more than 1,200,000 clones, with 97% to 99% found just once. The clonotype originates from a man aged 30 to 39 in good health. V usage is TRBV9 and J usage is TRBJ1-1; D is unresolved. Sequencing was done on a sample of naive CD4+ T cells sorted from blood. The subset: CD45RA+ positively selected. CDR3 region: CASLRRTKNTEAFF. The CDR3 region has the DNA TGTGCCAGCCTTAGGCGGACCAAGAACACTGAAGCTTTCTTT.